This passage covers 21 T cell receptor beta chains from one sample sequenced in a study of HIV-infected children after antiretroviral therapy interruption. RNA-based 3' RACE libraries used unique molecular identifiers. TCRdb re-called the 3' RACE reads with MiXCR, one entry per CDR3 protein. The repertoire holds 90,000 or so distinct CDR3 sequences, with around 6.9% as singletons. As to treatment: PENTA 11 planned treatment interruption arm or continuous ART arm. The starting material was CD45RA+ CD4+ T cells from PBMCs, pooled from several time points, obtained from a donor given antiretroviral therapy, either interrupted or continuous. Subset noted: naive CD4+ CD45RA+ CD45RO- T cells. Receptors were obtained from a pool of human donors with HIV.

This clonotype was seen only a few times. The chain employs TRBV5-1 and TRBJ2-1, with D unclear. Germline CDR1 SGHRS, CDR2 YFSETQ. V was cut by 4 bases and J by 0 bases, with 11 bases left in between. The CDR3 runs to 15 residues. The CDR3 region is CASSLDERSYNEQFF. The CDR3 region has the DNA TGCGCCAGCAGCCTCGACGAGCGCTCCTACAATGAGCAGTTCTTC. Looking up the rest from reference TRBV5-1 and TRBJ2-1 gives the full variable domain: KAGVTQTPRYLIKTRGQQVTLSCSPISGHRSVSWYQQTPGQGLQFLFEYFSETQRNKGNFPGRFSGRQFSNSRSEMNVSTLELGDSALYLCASSLDERSYNEQFFGPGTRLTVL.

In its sample, this clonotype was seen many times. The chain recombines TRBV7-1 with TRBJ2-5, with TRBD2 matching 11 bases. TRBV7-1 is identified as an open reading frame with a role that is uncertain. With 2 bases clipped from V and 4 bases from J, the junction kept 0 bases outside the gene matches. CDR3 length equals 14 residues. The DNA for the CDR3 is TGTGCCAGCAGCTCACTAGCGGGAGGAGAGACCCAGTACTTC. Protein: CASSSLAGGETQYF.

This clonotype was counted at least ten times. The chain combines TRBV20-1 with TRBJ2-7; D tentatively reads TRBD1 or TRBD2 (5 bases each). Germline V lookup: CDR1 DFQATT, CDR2 SNEGSKA (reference sequence). V dropped 5 bases and J dropped 4 bases, with 12 bases sitting between them. CDR3 length equals 12 residues. Written as DNA, the CDR3 is TGCAGTGCTTCCGGGACCTTTTACGAGCAGTACTTC. Its translation is CSASGTFYEQYF.

This clonotype was counted many times. This chain connects TRBV11-2 to TRBJ2-3; 8 bases are a match to TRBD2. The V and J ends lost 6 bases and 4 bases, in that order; junction bases with no gene match: 18. Germline CDR1 is SGHAT and CDR2 is FQNNGV. This CDR3 comprises 18 residues. CDR3 amino acids: CASSRLVGRLARPDTQYF. DNA of the CDR3: TGTGCCAGCAGTCGTCTTGTTGGAAGACTAGCGAGGCCAGATACGCAGTATTTT.

This clonotype was seen more than once but under ten times. The rearrangement uses TRBV3-1 and TRBJ2-2; D might be TRBD2 (5 bases). The CDR3 sequence is 14 residues long. CDR1 is LGHDT, CDR2 YNNKEL, per germline (reference sequence). V was cut by 2 bases and J by 2 bases, with 6 bases left in between. The CDR3 reads CASSQRGNTGELFF. CDR3 nucleotide sequence: TGTGCCAGCAGCCAACGGGGTAACACCGGGGAGCTGTTTTTT.

The chain carries TRBV24-1 and TRBJ2-3; D is uncertain. This CDR3 spans 12 amino acids. V lost 5 bases to trimming and J lost 6 bases, with 8 bases between them. CDR1 and CDR2 from the germline V gene are KGHDR and SFDVKD. The CDR3 loop is CATSGGWDTQYF. CDR3 in DNA: TGTGCCACCAGTGGAGGCTGGGATACGCAGTATTTT.

This clonotype was detected many times. Here the CDR3 reads CSVGAAPGGEAFF. The CDR3 DNA sequence: TGCAGCGTTGGGGCCGCCCCCGGGGGTGAAGCTTTCTTT. This chain joins TRBV29-1 and TRBJ1-1; weak D call: TRBD1 (5 bases). CDR1 and CDR2 from the germline V gene are SQVTM and ANQGSEA. The CDR3 consists of 13 residues. The V and J ends lost 4 bases and 7 bases respectively, with 16 bases between them.

The chain combines TRBV6-6 with TRBJ1-2; D gene ambiguous. Trimming removed 5 bases at V and 0 bases at J, with 13 bases between. The CDR3 is 15 amino acids. The germline V gene encodes CDR1 MNHNY and CDR2 SVGAGI (reference sequence). The CDR3 region is CASSGILKSNYGYTF. The CDR3 nucleotides read TGTGCCAGCAGTGGGATTCTTAAGTCTAACTATGGCTACACCTTC.

This clonotype was detected many times. V is TRBV10-3 and J is TRBJ2-1; D is possibly TRBD2 (5 bases). The CDR3 sequence is 10 residues long. V dropped 9 bases and J dropped 7 bases, with 7 bases sitting between them. From germline, CDR1 is ENHRY and CDR2 SYGVKD. CDR3 amino acids: CAIGLNEQFF. CDR3 DNA: TGTGCCATTGGACTTAATGAGCAGTTCTTC.

This clonotype was counted at least ten times. The rearrangement joins TRBV10-3 to TRBJ2-1; 10 bases map to TRBD1. Trimming took 3 bases from V and 7 from J; bases not matched to a gene: 3. CDR3 size: 14 residues. CDR1 is ENHRY, CDR2 SYGVKD, per germline. CDR3 amino acids: CAISDPGQGNEQFF. The CDR3 DNA reads TGTGCCATCAGTGATCCGGGACAGGGGAATGAGCAGTTCTTC.

This clonotype showed up just a few times. The chain employs TRBV29-1 and TRBJ1-2; a weak D match, TRBD1 (5 bases). Germline V gives CDR1 SQVTM, CDR2 ANQGSEA. V shed 4 bases and J shed 8 bases, with 17 bases lying between them. The CDR3 consists of 13 residues. The CDR3 protein is CSVGPSEGIGYTF. Written as DNA, the CDR3 is TGCAGCGTTGGCCCTTCGGAGGGGATAGGCTACACCTTC.

This clonotype has at least ten counts. V and J are TRBV7-2 and TRBJ2-3, with D perhaps matching TRBD2 (6 bases). This CDR3 is 22 amino acids long. The germline CDR1 and CDR2 sequences are SGHTA and FQGNSA. V lost 1 base and J lost 2, with 31 bases in between. The CDR3 coding sequence is TGTGCCAGCAGCTTAGTACTTGTCGGGGGACCCAGGAACAGAAACTCCACAGATACGCAGTATTTT. This codes for CASSLVLVGGPRNRNSTDTQYF.

This clonotype was picked up many times. The chain uses TRBV7-2 and TRBJ2-3, with D uncertain. The V gene lost 6 bases and the J gene lost 4 bases, with 14 bases spanning the gap. The CDR3 contains 14 residues. In germline, CDR1 is SGHTA, CDR2 FQGNSA. CDR3: CASRPSSPPDTQYF. The DNA of the CDR3 is TGTGCCAGCAGGCCCTCAAGTCCCCCAGATACGCAGTATTTT.

Many counts were recorded for this clonotype. The chain is built from TRBV5-1 and TRBJ2-7; D remains unclear. CDR1 and CDR2 from the germline V gene are SGHRS and YFSETQ. Trimming pared 7 bases from V and 2 bases from J, leaving 10 bases between. CDR3 length equals 12 residues. The CDR3 is CASGLDTYEQYF. The CDR3 DNA reads as TGCGCCAGCGGCCTTGACACCTACGAGCAGTACTTC.

Ten or more counts support this clonotype. This chain joins TRBV29-1 and TRBJ2-1; perhaps D is TRBD1 or TRBD2 (5 bases each). The CDR3 runs to 13 residues. Germline V CDR1 and CDR2: SQVTM, ANQGSEA. Trimming took 1 base from V and 9 from J, leaving 13 bases between them. The CDR3: CSVEGLPGTEQFF. CDR3 DNA: TGCAGCGTTGAAGGCCTCCCGGGGACTGAGCAGTTCTTC.

At least ten counts were recorded for this clonotype. The chain joins TRBV12-3 or TRBV12-4 to TRBJ2-5; D might be TRBD2 (5 bases). The CDR3 length is 14 residues. V lost 2 bases and J lost 4, with 11 bases in between. CDR3 in DNA: TGTGCCAGCAGTTTACTTATCGGAGGAGAGACCCAGTACTTC. Residues: CASSLLIGGETQYF.

This clonotype occurred many times. This rearrangement joins TRBV24-1 to TRBJ2-5; D not certain. The CDR3 is made up of 12 amino acids. Trimming pared 2 bases from V and 5 bases from J, leaving 5 bases between. In germline, CDR1 is KGHDR, CDR2 SFDVKD. In nucleotides, the CDR3 is TGTGCCACCAGTGATTCCATGGAGACCCAGTACTTC. Residues: CATSDSMETQYF.

This clonotype was seen many times. The gene calls are TRBV20-1 and TRBJ2-2, with D possibly matching TRBD2 (6 bases). V lost 0 bases to trimming and J lost 4 bases, with 12 bases between them. This CDR3 contains 15 residues. Germline V gene lookup returns CDR1 DFQATT and CDR2 SNEGSKA (reference sequence). Here the CDR3 DNA reads TGCAGTGCTAGAGATAGGCGGCGGGGCACCGGGGAGCTGTTTTTT. As protein: CSARDRRRGTGELFF.

Here the CDR3 DNA reads TGTGCCAGCAGCGCGAGCTCTGGGGCCAACGTCCTGACTTTC. This sequence encodes CASSASSGANVLTF. The V call is TRBV6-5, the J call TRBJ2-6; D not certain. Germline CDR1 MNHEY, CDR2 SVGAGI. The length of the CDR3 is 14 residues. V was shortened by 6 bases and J by 0 bases, with 6 bases between the two germline ends.

This clonotype occurred many times. At one of its ends the junction is not consistent with the germline gene, which may arise from a read error. The V and J genes are TRBV23-1 and TRBJ2-1; possible D gene TRBD2, 5 bases. TRBV23-1 is an ORF; its function is uncertain. This CDR3 spans 8 amino acids. CDR3 loop: CASSQDYF. The CDR3 coding sequence is TGTGCCAGCAGTCAAGACTACTTC.

This clonotype was seen many times. The chain combines TRBV29-1 with TRBJ1-5, with D perhaps matching TRBD1 (5 bases). The CDR3 has 13 residues. Deletions cut 6 bases from V and 4 bases from J, with 13 bases between. Germline values: CDR1 SQVTM, CDR2 ANQGSEA. CDR3 in amino acids: CSVGTDPNQPQHF. In nucleotides, the CDR3 is TGCAGCGTGGGGACGGATCCAAATCAGCCCCAGCATTTT.